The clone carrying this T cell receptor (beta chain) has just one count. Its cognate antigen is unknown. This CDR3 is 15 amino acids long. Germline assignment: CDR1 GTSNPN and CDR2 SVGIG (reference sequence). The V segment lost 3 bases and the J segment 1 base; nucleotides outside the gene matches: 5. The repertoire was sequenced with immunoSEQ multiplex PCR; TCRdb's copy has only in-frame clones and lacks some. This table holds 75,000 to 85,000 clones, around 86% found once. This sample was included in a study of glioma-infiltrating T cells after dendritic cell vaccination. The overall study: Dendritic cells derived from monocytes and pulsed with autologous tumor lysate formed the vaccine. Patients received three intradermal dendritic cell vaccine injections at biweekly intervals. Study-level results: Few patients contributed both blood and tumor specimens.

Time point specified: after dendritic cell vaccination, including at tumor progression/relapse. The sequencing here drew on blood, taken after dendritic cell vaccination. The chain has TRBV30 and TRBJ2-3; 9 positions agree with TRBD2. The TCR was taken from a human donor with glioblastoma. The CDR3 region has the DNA TGTGCCTGGAGGACGGGACTAGCCGGCACAGATACGCAGTATTTT. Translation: CAWRTGLAGTDTQYF.